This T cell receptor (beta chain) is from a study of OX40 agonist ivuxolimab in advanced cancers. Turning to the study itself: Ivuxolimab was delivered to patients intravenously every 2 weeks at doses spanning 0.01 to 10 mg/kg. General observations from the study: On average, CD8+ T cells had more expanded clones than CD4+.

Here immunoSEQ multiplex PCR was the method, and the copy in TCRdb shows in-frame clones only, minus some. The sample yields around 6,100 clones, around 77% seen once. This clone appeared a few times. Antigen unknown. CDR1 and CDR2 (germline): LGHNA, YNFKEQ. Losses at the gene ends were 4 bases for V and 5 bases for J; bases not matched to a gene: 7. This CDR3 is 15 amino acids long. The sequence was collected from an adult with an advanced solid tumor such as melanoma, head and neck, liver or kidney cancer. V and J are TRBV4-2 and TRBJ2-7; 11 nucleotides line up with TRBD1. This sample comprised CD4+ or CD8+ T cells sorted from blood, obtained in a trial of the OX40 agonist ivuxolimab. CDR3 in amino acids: CASSPGQGATHEQYF. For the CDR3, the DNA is TGTGCCAGCAGCCCTGGACAGGGGGCGACCCACGAGCAGTACTTC.